The 26 T cell receptor beta chains below were found in one sample sequenced in a study of T cell responses to AZD1222 COVID-19 vaccine. The table came from immunoSEQ multiplex PCR; TCRdb's copy has only in-frame clones and leaves some out. The data contain fewer than 120,000 clones, about 94% of them singletons. This specimen was peripheral blood, taken 28 days after the second AZD1222 dose. All receptors derive from an adult who received the AZD1222 COVID-19 vaccine.

The genes are TRBV3-1 (or the pseudogene TRBV3-2) and TRBJ1-2, with 7 bases identical to TRBD1. Germline V gene sequence: CDR1 LGHDT, CDR2 YNNKEL (reference sequence). V shed 4 bases, J shed 4 bases, and the junction held 9 bases outside the gene matches. The CDR3 spans 15 residues. CDR3 bases: TGTGCCAGCAGCCCCCTAGGACAGGATGGCTATGGCTACACCTTC. It is translated as CASSPLGQDGYGYTF.

The chain is built from TRBV4-1 and TRBJ2-7; D is undetermined. CDR1 is MGHRA, CDR2 YSYEKL, per germline. This CDR3 is 16 amino acids long. Between the trimmed V and J ends, which lost 2 bases and 2 bases, there was a span of 16 bases. The CDR3 DNA reads TGCGCCAGCAGCCAATCGGCTCTGAAGAGACCCTACGAGCAGTACTTC. Its protein product is CASSQSALKRPYEQYF.

This sequence joins TRBV13 and TRBJ2-1, with 7 bases that match TRBD2. Germline V CDR1 and CDR2: PRHDT, FYEKMQ (reference sequence). Unmatched junction bases numbered 4, after V lost 8 bases and J lost 0 bases. This CDR3 region has 14 residues. This CDR3 reads CASGRGSSYNEQFF. The CDR3 DNA sequence: TGTGCCAGCGGTCGCGGGAGCTCCTACAATGAGCAGTTCTTC.

The chain couples TRBV5-5 to TRBJ2-7; D is possibly TRBD2 (6 bases). Germline lookup yields CDR1 SGHKS and CDR2 YYEKEE (reference sequence). Between the trimmed V and J ends, which lost 0 bases and 6 bases, there was a span of 13 bases. The CDR3 has 14 residues. The CDR3 DNA is TGTGCCAGCAGCTTGGCCCTGACTAGGGGCGAGCAGTACTTC. Translated, it gives CASSLALTRGEQYF.

The rearrangement links TRBV24-1 to TRBJ2-2; no reliable D call. The CDR3 length is 17 residues. CDR1 KGHDR and CDR2 SFDVKD come from the germline V gene. The V end was cut by 4 bases, the J end by 1 base, with 15 bases between. The CDR3 here is CATSDAVDDLNTGELFF. The CDR3 nucleotides read TGTGCCACCAGTGACGCCGTGGACGATTTGAACACCGGGGAGCTGTTTTTT.

The table lists this clone with a count of one. V is TRBV6-5 and J is TRBJ2-7, with 10 bases matching TRBD2. V lost 6 bases, J lost 2 bases, and 7 bases stayed unmatched. The length of the CDR3 is 15 residues. Germline lookup yields CDR1 MNHEY and CDR2 SVGAGI. CDR3 coding DNA: TGTGCCAGCAGGGGAGCGACTAGCGGGCCCTACGAGCAGTACTTC. This sequence encodes CASRGATSGPYEQYF.

V and J are TRBV2 and TRBJ2-7; 11 nucleotides align to TRBD2. Germline assignment: CDR1 SNHLY and CDR2 FYNNEI. After removal of 7 bases from V and 4 bases from J, the junction contained 12 bases not matched to a gene. The CDR3 loop spans 16 amino acids. The CDR3 bases are TGTGCCAGCAAACGAGGAATGGTAGCGGGGGGGTACGAGCAGTACTTC. Its protein product is CASKRGMVAGGYEQYF.

The V and J genes are TRBV27 and TRBJ1-6, with D perhaps TRBD1 (5 bases). The CDR3 runs 14 residues. From germline, CDR1 is MNHEY and CDR2 SMNVEV (reference sequence). V was trimmed by 2 bases and J by 8 bases, leaving 10 bases between them. DNA of the CDR3: TGTGCCAGCAGTTTAGGGGGAGCACATTCACCCCTCCACTTT. This encodes CASSLGGAHSPLHF.

The chain is built from TRBV2 and TRBJ2-5; no definite D call. V lost 2 bases and J lost 7, with 20 bases in between. The CDR3 spans 16 residues. Germline V CDR1 and CDR2: SNHLY, FYNNEI. The CDR3 loop is CASSETGIPKHGTQYF. The DNA of the CDR3 is TGTGCCAGCAGTGAAACGGGCATTCCCAAGCACGGGACCCAGTACTTC.

This rearrangement joins TRBV9 to TRBJ1-1; possible D gene TRBD1, 5 bases. CDR3 length: 15 amino acids. V was pared by 0 bases and J by 2 bases, with 11 bases between. Germline V gene lookup returns CDR1 SGDLS and CDR2 YYNGEE. The CDR3 sequence is CASSVAGGINTEAFF. The CDR3 DNA reads as TGTGCCAGCAGCGTAGCTGGGGGGATCAACACTGAAGCTTTCTTT.

The rearrangement uses TRBV5-1 and TRBJ1-5; D not resolved. Looked up from germline, CDR1 is SGHRS and CDR2 is YFSETQ. This CDR3 has 13 amino acids. Trimming pared 4 bases from V and 2 bases from J, leaving 7 bases between. CDR3 sequence: CASSRDGNQPQHF. DNA for the CDR3: TGCGCCAGCAGCCGAGATGGCAATCAGCCCCAGCATTTT.

The chain joins TRBV6-5 to TRBJ1-5; no definite D call. This CDR3 has 14 residues. CDR1 is MNHEY and CDR2 is SVGAGI in the germline V gene. V lost 2 bases, J lost 3 bases, and 8 bases lay in between. The CDR3 nucleotides read TGTGCCAGCAGTTACGGCAGATCCAATCAGCCCCAGCATTTT. It translates to CASSYGRSNQPQHF.

This clone was counted once. The chain combines TRBV6-1 with TRBJ1-2, with 10 bases lining up with TRBD1. J was trimmed by 1 base and V by 2 bases; bases with no gene match: 10. CDR1 and CDR2 (germline): MNHNS, SASEGT. This CDR3 comprises 18 residues. In DNA form, the CDR3 reads TGTGCCAGCAGTGAATTATTGGGACAGGGGTCCTTTAACTATGGCTACACCTTC. This encodes CASSELLGQGSFNYGYTF.

The V gene is TRBV5-1, the J gene TRBJ2-7; 9 bases align to TRBD1. The CDR3 loop spans 14 amino acids. The V and J ends lost 3 bases and 2 bases, in that order; junction bases with no gene match: 3. The germline gives CDR1 SGHRS, CDR2 YFSETQ. This chain's CDR3 is CASSWGQGTYEQYF. The DNA for the CDR3 is TGCGCCAGCAGCTGGGGACAGGGAACCTACGAGCAGTACTTC.

This rearrangement joins TRBV11-3 to TRBJ2-7; D not resolved. Germline CDR1 SGHNT, CDR2 YENEEA. The V gene lost 5 bases and the J gene lost 6 bases, with 17 bases spanning the gap. This CDR3 is built from 14 residues. The CDR3 loop is CASSPRGQLGEQYF. CDR3 nucleotide sequence: TGTGCCAGCAGCCCGAGAGGCCAGCTGGGCGAGCAGTACTTC.

CDR3 in amino acids: CASRRLAGDNTEQFF. The CDR3 nucleotides are TGTGCCAGCAGACGACTAGCGGGAGATAATACTGAGCAGTTCTTC. J is TRBJ2-1 and V is TRBV6-5, with 12 bases that match TRBD2. CDR3 length: 15 residues. The germline V gene has CDR1 MNHEY and CDR2 SVGAGI. Germline trimming cut 6 bases from V and 9 bases from J; bases unmatched to any gene: 9.

The V call is TRBV5-1, the J call TRBJ2-2; 9 bases line up with TRBD1. Germline trimming cut 2 bases from V and 7 bases from J; bases unmatched to any gene: 12. CDR1 SGHRS and CDR2 YFSETQ come from the germline V gene. The CDR3 consists of 17 residues. The DNA for the CDR3 is TGCGCCAGCAGCTTTAGGGAACAGGGGGCTATGGACGGGGAGCTGTTTTTT. Translation: CASSFREQGAMDGELFF.

This chain uses TRBV9 with TRBJ2-2; tentative D call: TRBD2 (6 bases). The CDR3 sequence is 16 residues long. CDR1 is SGDLS, CDR2 YYNGEE, per germline. V lost 5 bases, J lost 4 bases, and 18 bases lay in between. In nucleotides, the CDR3 is TGTGCCAGCAGGCGCACGGGAGATTTCGGCACCGGGGAGCTGTTTTTT. Translation: CASRRTGDFGTGELFF.

This sequence joins TRBV27 and TRBJ1-6, with TRBD1 identical over 9 bases. There are 14 residues in the CDR3. Germline V gene sequence: CDR1 MNHEY, CDR2 SMNVEV (reference sequence). The trim removed 2 bases at V and 7 bases at J, leaving 0 bases unmatched. CDR3 protein: CASSLDRGNSPLHF. CDR3 nucleotides: TGTGCCAGCAGTTTAGACAGGGGGAATTCACCCCTCCACTTT.

This chain links TRBV29-1 with TRBJ1-2, with D hard to call. Germline V gives CDR1 SQVTM, CDR2 ANQGSEA. The CDR3 contains 16 residues. V dropped 2 bases and J dropped 4 bases, with 20 bases sitting between them. CDR3 DNA sequence: TGCAGCGTTGAACTACGAGGACGGCAAGCCCTCTATGGCTACACCTTC. Protein sequence: CSVELRGRQALYGYTF.

This chain connects TRBV3-1 (or the pseudogene TRBV3-2) to TRBJ2-7, with D possibly TRBD1 on 6 matching bases. CDR3 length: 13 residues. The germline V gene has CDR1 LGHDT and CDR2 YNNKEL (reference sequence). Trimming took off 7 bases at V and 3 bases at J, with 13 bases between the two ends. DNA of the CDR3: TGTGCCAGCAACTCACAGGGCTTCTACGAGCAGTACTTC. Amino acid sequence: CASNSQGFYEQYF.

In regard to this clone: Other DNA sequences from this sample encode an identical CDR3 as well. The chain combines TRBV12-5 with TRBJ2-7; D not resolved. In germline, CDR1 is LGHNT, CDR2 FRNRAP. V lost 6 bases to trimming and J lost 4 bases, with 4 bases between them. The CDR3 length is 10 residues. The CDR3 DNA reads as TGTGCTAGTGGCGATTACGAGCAGTACTTC. Its translation: CASGDYEQYF.

Here the CDR3 reads CASSLQGGPYGYTF. The CDR3 region has the DNA TGTGCCAGCAGTTTGCAGGGGGGCCCCTATGGCTACACCTTC. This chain links TRBV27 with TRBJ1-2; 7 bases align to TRBD1. This CDR3 spans 14 amino acids. Germline lookup yields CDR1 MNHEY and CDR2 SMNVEV (reference sequence). V was clipped by 3 bases and J by 4 bases; unmatched bases: 5.

This chain joins TRBV27 and TRBJ1-2; 8 positions agree with TRBD1. Trimming took 4 bases from V and 8 from J; bases not matched to a gene: 9. Germline-derived CDR1 and CDR2 are MNHEY and SMNVEV (reference sequence). The CDR3 is made up of 14 amino acids. This chain's CDR3 is CASSSQGAIRGYTF. The CDR3 nucleotides are TGTGCCAGCAGTTCCCAGGGGGCTATTAGGGGCTACACCTTC.

V gene TRBV19 combines with J gene TRBJ1-2; D remains unclear. The CDR3 totals 14 residues. Germline V gene sequence: CDR1 LNHDA, CDR2 SQIVND (reference sequence). V lost 7 bases, J lost 2 bases, and 14 bases lay in between. CDR3 region: CASTNNVGNYGYTF. The DNA of the CDR3 is TGTGCCAGTACCAATAACGTTGGGAACTATGGCTACACCTTC.

The chain couples TRBV15 to TRBJ1-2, with D tentatively TRBD1 (6 bases). The CDR3 extends over 13 amino acids. Germline CDR1 reads LNHNV; CDR2 reads YYDKDF (reference sequence). Trimming removed 11 bases at V and 2 bases at J, with 15 bases between. The CDR3: CASSKQGNYGYTF. The CDR3 nucleotides are TGTGCCTCTTCCAAGCAGGGGAACTATGGCTACACCTTC. Full variable domain (remainder filled in from reference TRBV15 and TRBJ1-2): DAMVIQNPRYQVTQFGKPVTLSCSQTLNHNVMYWYQQKSSQAPKLLFHYYDKDFNNEADTPDNFQSRRPNTSFCFLDIRSPGLGDTAMYLCASSKQGNYGYTFGSGTRLTVV.